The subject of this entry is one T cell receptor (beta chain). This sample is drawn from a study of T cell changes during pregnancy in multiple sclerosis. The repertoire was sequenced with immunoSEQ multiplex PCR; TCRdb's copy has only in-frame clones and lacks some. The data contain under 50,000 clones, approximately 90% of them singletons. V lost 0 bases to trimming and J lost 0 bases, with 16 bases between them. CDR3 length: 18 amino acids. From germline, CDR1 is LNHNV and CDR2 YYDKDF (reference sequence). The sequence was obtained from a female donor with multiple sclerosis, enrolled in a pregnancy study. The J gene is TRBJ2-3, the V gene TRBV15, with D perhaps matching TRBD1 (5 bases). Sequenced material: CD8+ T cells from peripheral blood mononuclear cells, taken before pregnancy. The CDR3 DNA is TGTGCCACCAGCAGAGAAGGGGTGAGGACCTCGAGCACAGATACGCAGTATTTT. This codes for CATSREGVRTSSTDTQYF.